The sequence of this T cell receptor beta chain was determined in a study of blood T cell repertoires in COVID-19. Background on the study: Both acute and convalescent COVID-19 samples were obtained from the United States, Italy and Spain. PBMCs, B-cell-depleted T cells, or T cells provided the cDNA or gDNA that made up the material.

Trimming shortened V by 5 bases and J by 0 bases, and 14 bases separated the two germline ends. The CDR3 totals 16 residues. Germline loops: CDR1 SEHNR, CDR2 FQNEAQ (reference sequence). As processed by the authors: Amplified reference gene primers provided the basis for estimating nucleated cell counts. Only in-frame clones appear in the TCRdb table, and some are missing; sequencing was by immunoSEQ multiplex PCR. The V and J calls and clone size come from that table; D and trimming were worked out from the DNA. The data hold hundreds of thousands of clones, with 80% to 90% observed a single time. This TCR came from an elderly man with acute or convalescent COVID-19. Sequencing was performed on peripheral blood. The rearrangement uses TRBV7-9 and TRBJ2-4, with D possibly matching TRBD1 (5 bases). This chain's CDR3 is CASSPRGSVAKNIQYF. The CDR3 DNA is TGTGCCAGCAGCCCTAGGGGAAGCGTAGCCAAAAACATTCAGTACTTC.